This T cell receptor (beta chain) was sequenced during a study of T and B cells in COVID-19 patients. Study as a whole: COVID-19 patients gave peripheral blood either during active infection or after recovery. Whole-study findings and limits: Of about 2,500 TCR clusters found only in the recovered cohort, 31 had low generation probability. Few blood samples existed from mildly ill patients during symptoms or early in severe cases.

Details on this clonotype: The antigen remains unidentified.

TRB rearrangements were amplified by multiplex PCR with BIOMED2 TRB-A/B primers. TCRdb ran MiXCR on the multiplex PCR reads and lists one entry per CDR3 protein. The table has 8,500 to 13,000 distinct CDR3 sequences, around 30% seen once. The CDR3 is 18 amino acids. V gave up 6 bases and J gave up 2 bases, with 24 bases separating them. CDR1 is KGHSH and CDR2 is LQKENI in the germline V gene. TRB was amplified from around 250-460 ng of blood genomic DNA. Sequenced input: blood. This TCR was sampled from a human donor with active COVID-19. The chain joins TRBV18 to TRBJ2-3; TRBD2 might be the D (7 bases). The CDR3 reads CASSLVAIVAGATDTQYF. The CDR3 DNA sequence: TGTGCCAGCTCCCTGGTAGCCATCGTCGCGGGGGCCACAGATACGCAGTATTTT.